This TCR beta chain was recovered during a study of metastatic and nonmetastatic thyroid tumors. For the study at large: Malignant thyroid and benign thyroid patients provided blood and tumor or nodule tissue whose repertoires were compared. Study-wide findings and caveats: Reported TCR beta diversity, measured in blood and tumor, was significantly higher for malignant thyroid tumors than for benign nodules.

TCRdb reprocessed the PCR reads via MiXCR. The table lists 25,000 or so clones, approximately 15% of them singletons. No patient had received any treatment before thyroid surgery. V was trimmed by 5 bases and J by 2 bases, leaving 13 bases between them. This CDR3 comprises 15 residues. Germline loops: CDR1 MNHNS, CDR2 SASEGT. The sample holds many counts of this clone. Its antigen is undetermined. This chain uses TRBV6-1 with TRBJ2-1; D may correspond to TRBD1 or TRBD2 (5 bases each). The sequencing sample was made of blood. This sequence originates from a female donor with papillary thyroid cancer or a benign thyroid nodule (not recorded which). Some clones in this sample may be carry-over from other donors' samples. The CDR3 DNA follows: TGTGCCAGCAGTTCCGATGGGGGACCCTACAATGAGCAGTTCTTC. Its translation: CASSSDGGPYNEQFF.